This is a list of T cell receptor beta chains from one sample in a study of technical replicates of blood from several donors. Some clones are missing from TCRdb's copy, which holds only in-frame ones; the method was immunoSEQ multiplex PCR. The sample yields more than 65,000 clones, around nine tenths seen once. Sequencing input: T cells isolated from PBMCs. These receptors were obtained from a human donor in good health. Both conserved end residues are part of each CDR3. A D gene is named only where the DNA matches it firmly. Size is stated for part of the rows, as once, few or many counts, or as a class when the clone is expanded.

-,TRBV30,TRBJ2-1,-,TGTGCCTGGAGTGTATCGTCTGAGCAGTTCTTC,CAWSVSSEQFF
-,TRBV11-2,TRBJ2-1,TRBD2,TGTGCCAGCAGCTTATTCTGGCTAGCGGGAGGATCCTACAATGAGCAGTTCTTC,CASSLFWLAGGSYNEQFF
-,TRBV7-9,TRBJ1-1,-,TGTGCCAGCAGCCGCTCCCAGACAGGGAACACTGAAGCTTTCTTT,CASSRSQTGNTEAFF
-,TRBV27,TRBJ2-7,-,TGTGCCAGCATCCCGACCCCAGGGCAGGGTTTTAACGAGCAGTACTTC,CASIPTPGQGFNEQYF
-,TRBV11-2,TRBJ2-7,TRBD2,TGTGCCAGCAGCCTAAGGACTAGCGGGATACCCTACGAGCAGTACTTC,CASSLRTSGIPYEQYF
-,TRBV4-3,TRBJ2-7,TRBD1,TGCGCCAGCAGCTACGGACAGGGGGTCTACGAGCAGTACTTC,CASSYGQGVYEQYF
-,TRBV14,TRBJ2-1,-,TGTGCCAGCAGCCAAGATCTGGGGGCCTTTGAGCAGTTCTTC,CASSQDLGAFEQFF
-,TRBV9,TRBJ2-3,-,TGTGCCAGCAGCGATCCCACGGGCCGGGCCTTGTCGCGGGCGCAGTATTTT,CASSDPTGRALSRAQYF
-,TRBV2,TRBJ2-1,TRBD1,TGTGCCAGCAGTGGACAGGGGGCGACTTATAGCTACAATGAGCAGTTCTTC,CASSGQGATYSYNEQFF
-,TRBV4-3,TRBJ2-7,-,TGCGCCAGCAGCCAAGATGGTCAGGGGAGAAGCGAGCAGTACTTC,CASSQDGQGRSEQYF
-,TRBV19,TRBJ2-7,-,TGTGCCAGTAGTATAGATCAGAACGAGCAGTACTTC,CASSIDQNEQYF
once,TRBV9,TRBJ2-7,TRBD2,TGTGCCAGCAGCGTAGGACTAGCGGCAACCTACGAGCAGTACTTC,CASSVGLAATYEQYF
once,TRBV6-6,TRBJ1-5,TRBD1,TGTGCCAGCAGGTTGACAGGGTCTAATCAGCCCCAGCATTTT,CASRLTGSNQPQHF
-,TRBV9,TRBJ2-1,TRBD2,TGTGCCAGCAGCGCGGTCGGGACTAGCGTATACAATGAGCAGTTCTTC,CASSAVGTSVYNEQFF
-,TRBV2,TRBJ1-4,-,TGTGCCAGCACCTTACATGGCGACACTCAACTGTTTTTT,CASTLHGDTQLFF
-,TRBV30,TRBJ1-5,TRBD1,TGTGCCTGGGAGACAGGGGGGAATCAGCCCCAGCATTTT,CAWETGGNQPQHF
once,TRBV7-3,TRBJ2-1,TRBD2,TGTGCCAGCAGCTTACAGGTAGCGGGGGACAATGAGCAGTTCTTC,CASSLQVAGDNEQFF
-,TRBV6-5,TRBJ1-1,-,TGTGCCAGCAGTTATTCAGAGGGTATAGAAGCTTTCTTT,CASSYSEGIEAFF